Listed below are T cell receptor beta chains from one sample, sequenced in a study of CD8+ T cells in alopecia areata. Assay used: immunoSEQ multiplex PCR; TCRdb lists only in-frame clones, some missing. The table lists 120,000 to 150,000 clones, 75% to 85% of them singletons. This specimen consisted of CD8+ T cells sorted from blood, obtained at week 4, from a patient treated with tofacitinib. Receptors originate from a human donor with alopecia areata. Each CDR3 is given with its conserved first and last residue.

TRBV9	TRBJ2-4	CASSVEPSFEGVKNIQYF
TRBV7-8	TRBJ2-1	CASSRMGGESYNEQFF
TRBV14	TRBJ2-7	CASRIFQKGAPTYEQYF
TRBV25-1	TRBJ2-5	CANPPRLAGQETQYF
TRBV5-4	TRBJ2-6	CASSFNGGGANVLTF
TRBV4-1	TRBJ1-4	CASSQVGGRDEKLFF
TRBV27	TRBJ2-1	CASKRGNNEQFF
TRBV10-3	TRBJ1-5	CAISDRGTDNQPQHF
TRBV2	TRBJ2-2	CASYAGDRGFTGELFF
TRBV7-9	TRBJ2-3	CASSFTGGSTDTQYF
TRBV6-1	TRBJ2-7	CASILRAVSSYEQYF
TRBV6-5	TRBJ2-7	CASSHPGGEQYF
TRBV7-8	TRBJ1-2	CASSSFNYGYTF
TRBV4-1	TRBJ1-1	CASSFPSQGENTEAFF
TRBV6-6	TRBJ2-5	CASSSRQGPETQYF
TRBV6-6	TRBJ2-3	CASNRDLTDTQYF
TRBV19	TRBJ2-3	CASSSSGQLGDTQYF
TRBV2	TRBJ2-7	CASSEGREAYEQYF
TRBV27	TRBJ2-1	CASSLLGGGSYNEQFF
TRBV5-1	TRBJ1-5	CASSLAGQANQPQHF
TRBV27	TRBJ2-4	CASSTRDSVANIQYF
TRBV14	TRBJ2-2	CASSLRRFGGPGNTGELFF
TRBV6-5	TRBJ2-5	CASSYGSGGAKTQYF
TRBV5-4	TRBJ2-1	CASSPKGGLNNEQFF
TRBV6-6	TRBJ2-1	CASSPRDNEQFF
TRBV4-2	TRBJ1-1	CASSQRQGDGPEAFF
TRBV29-1	TRBJ2-7	CSVRGGGSTYEQYF
TRBV4-1	TRBJ2-7	CASSQLLGLAGSYEQYF
TRBV7-9	TRBJ1-1	CASSLTTGKPNTEAFF
TRBV6-9	TRBJ2-7	CASSNTVYEQYF
TRBV5-6	TRBJ2-5	CASSLGGLSQETQYF
TRBV10-1	TRBJ2-5	CASSLTTSGPRTQYF
TRBV7-6	TRBJ2-7	CASSPGTSYEQYF
TRBV6-5	TRBJ2-7	CASSGVGGAYEQYF
TRBV12-5	TRBJ2-1	CASGLGPNEQFF
TRBV7-9	TRBJ2-5	CASSPPGGPQEETQYF
TRBV7-6	TRBJ2-3	CASSLAGLVGTDTQYF
TRBV4-3	TRBJ2-1	CASSQDPTRVRDEQFF
TRBV18	TRBJ1-2	CASSPSGTGGDYTF
TRBV7-7	TRBJ2-7	CASSPLGRGAAEQYF
TRBV4-1	TRBJ1-1	CASSQGVRGTGETFF
TRBV7-6	TRBJ2-7	CASSLAGGQGTEQYF
TRBV5-1	TRBJ1-1	CASSLIEQGSTEAFF